The 15 T cell receptor beta chains given below trace back to one sample, sequenced in a study of shared clonotypes between healthy human individuals. Sequencing was performed with immunoSEQ multiplex PCR; in TCRdb, only in-frame clones are kept and a portion is missing. There are roughly 2.1 million clones in the sample; about 92% occur only once, and more than 1.5% lies in the top ten. Naivety among CD8 cells was defined by CD45RO negativity and positive CCR7 selection, thereby excluding terminally differentiated effector memory CD45RA+ cells. What was sequenced was naive CD8+ T cells from PBMCs. The receptors shown here come from a man aged 18 to 30 in good health. Some clones in this sample may be carry-over from other donors' samples.

This chain connects TRBV10-2 to TRBJ1-1, with 8 bases that match TRBD1. CDR1 WSHSY and CDR2 SAAADI come from the germline V gene. This CDR3 is built from 16 residues. V lost 6 bases to trimming and J lost 3 bases; unmatched junction nucleotides: 12. The CDR3 reads CASSRDRNYGDTEAFF. The CDR3 DNA reads as TGCGCCAGCAGCAGGGACAGGAACTACGGGGACACTGAAGCTTTCTTT.

The V and J genes are TRBV11-2 and TRBJ2-7; tentative D call: TRBD2 (6 bases). The CDR3 extends over 12 amino acids. Germline V CDR1 and CDR2: SGHAT, FQNNGV. The V end was cut by 5 bases, the J end by 6 bases, with 11 bases between. CDR3 residues: CASSHTAGEQYF. In DNA form, the CDR3 reads TGTGCCAGCAGCCATACAGCGGGCGAGCAGTACTTC.

This clone was found once. CDR3 in amino acids: CASSRGAHEQYF. The CDR3 DNA sequence: TGTGCCAGCAGCCGAGGGGCCCACGAGCAGTACTTC. The J gene is TRBJ2-7, the V gene TRBV7-9; tentatively, D is TRBD1 or TRBD2 (5 bases each). This CDR3 is 12 amino acids long. Looked up from germline, CDR1 is SEHNR and CDR2 is FQNEAQ (reference sequence). V was pared by 5 bases and J by 5 bases, with 10 bases between.

The rearrangement joins TRBV6-5 to TRBJ2-7; TRBD1 aligns across 11 bases. After removal of 5 bases from V and 3 bases from J, the junction contained 3 bases not matched to a gene. CDR3 length equals 14 residues. Germline V gene sequence: CDR1 MNHEY, CDR2 SVGAGI. CDR3 loop: CASSPGQGVYEQYF. CDR3 in DNA: TGTGCCAGCAGTCCGGGACAGGGGGTCTACGAGCAGTACTTC.

The chain links TRBV7-9 to TRBJ1-1, with D possibly TRBD1 on 5 matching bases. Trimming cost V 1 base and J 4 bases, with 10 bases left between them. The CDR3 consists of 14 residues. Germline values: CDR1 SEHNR, CDR2 FQNEAQ (reference sequence). The CDR3 DNA is TGTGCCAGCAGCTTAGTGGGGGTGAGCACTGAAGCTTTCTTT. Translation: CASSLVGVSTEAFF.

The CDR3 protein is CASGDRVYTIYF. CDR3 sequence (DNA): TGTGCCAGCGGGGACAGGGTATACACCATATATTTT. V and J are TRBV2 and TRBJ1-3; 9 positions match TRBD1. This CDR3 is 12 amino acids long. The trim removed 8 bases at V and 8 bases at J, leaving 4 bases unmatched. The germline gives CDR1 SNHLY, CDR2 FYNNEI. The complete variable domain, with remaining parts taken from reference TRBV2 and TRBJ1-3, reads EPEVTQTPSHQVTQMGQEVILRCVPISNHLYFYWYRQILGQKVEFLVSFYNNEISEKSEIFDDQFSVERPDGSNFTLKIRSTKLEDSAMYFCASGDRVYTIYFGEGSWLTVV.

The chain has TRBV28 and TRBJ2-4; D might be TRBD1 (7 bases). Germline V gene data show CDR1 as MDHEN and CDR2 as SYDVKM. This CDR3 has 13 residues. V was clipped by 7 bases and J by 4 bases, with 11 bases between them. The CDR3 DNA reads TGTGCCAGCAAGGGGGCGGGGAAAAACATTCAGTACTTC. Protein product: CASKGAGKNIQYF.

The V gene is TRBV9, the J gene TRBJ1-1; D not certain. Germline-derived CDR1 and CDR2 are SGDLS and YYNGEE. The CDR3 totals 13 residues. V lost 4 bases and J 7 bases, leaving 14 bases between the germline ends. The CDR3 here is CASSPSLGSEAFF. CDR3 sequence (DNA): TGTGCCAGCAGCCCGTCACTGGGGAGTGAAGCTTTCTTT.

The chain carries TRBV27 and TRBJ1-2; 8 positions agree with TRBD1. CDR3 length equals 15 residues. CDR1 is MNHEY and CDR2 is SMNVEV in the germline V gene (reference sequence). After removal of 5 bases from V and 2 bases from J, the junction contained 7 bases not matched to a gene. CDR3 region: CASSPLDRVNYGYTF. The CDR3 DNA reads as TGTGCCAGCAGTCCTTTGGACAGGGTAAACTATGGCTACACCTTC.

This chain connects TRBV9 to TRBJ2-1; 8 positions agree with TRBD1. Germline trimming cut 3 bases from V and 10 bases from J; bases unmatched to any gene: 21. From germline, CDR1 is SGDLS and CDR2 YYNGEE. This CDR3 contains 18 residues. DNA for the CDR3: TGTGCCAGCAGCGACGGAACTAAAGACAGGGGCGGCTACAGGGAGCAGTTCTTC. Translated: CASSDGTKDRGGYREQFF.

The chain is built from TRBV7-2 and TRBJ2-5, with TRBD2 as a possible D gene (6 bases). Trimming removed 4 bases from V and 4 bases from J, with 16 bases in between. The CDR3 is 15 residues long. Germline V CDR1 and CDR2: SGHTA, FQGNSA. Here the CDR3 DNA reads TGTGCCAGCAGCTGGGGGACTGTCGGCGGAGAGACCCAGTACTTC. Translation gives CASSWGTVGGETQYF.

The rearrangement links TRBV11-2 to TRBJ2-7; no clear D. This CDR3 has 13 amino acids. CDR1 and CDR2 (germline): SGHAT, FQNNGV. V dropped 3 bases and J dropped 3 bases, with 9 bases sitting between them. In nucleotides, the CDR3 is TGTGCCAGCAGCTTCGGCAGACTCTACGAGCAGTACTTC. Translation: CASSFGRLYEQYF.

This sequence joins TRBV5-1 and TRBJ1-1, with D possibly being TRBD1 (5 bases). Trimming left V 5 bases short and J 4 bases short, with 15 bases between. The length of the CDR3 is 14 residues. Germline loops: CDR1 SGHRS, CDR2 YFSETQ. The CDR3 sequence: CASRFTGQATEAFF. The CDR3, as DNA: TGCGCCAGCAGATTCACAGGTCAGGCCACTGAAGCTTTCTTT.

The chain links TRBV5-5 to TRBJ2-1; D might be TRBD1 (7 bases). V lost 4 bases to trimming and J lost 2 bases, with 13 bases between them. CDR1 and CDR2 (germline): SGHKS, YYEKEE (reference sequence). This CDR3 has 15 amino acids. The CDR3 coding sequence is TGTGCCAGCAGCCCGCCCAGGGGGGCCTACAATGAGCAGTTCTTC. Translating it yields CASSPPRGAYNEQFF.

The genes are TRBV29-1 and TRBJ2-2; TRBD1 agrees at 10 bases. CDR3 size: 14 residues. V trimming: 4 bases; J trimming: 7 bases; junction bases outside the gene matches: 6. Per germline, CDR1 SQVTM and CDR2 ANQGSEA. The CDR3 is CSVGGQGGHGELFF. The CDR3 DNA sequence: TGCAGCGTTGGAGGACAGGGGGGACACGGGGAGCTGTTTTTT.